What follows are 17 T cell receptor beta chains derived from one specimen sequenced in a study of cytomegalovirus exposure and HLA in healthy donors. In the PCR, 60 Vbeta and 13 Jbeta primers were used. The protocol was immunoSEQ multiplex PCR, while the TCRdb copy is restricted to in-frame clones and leaves out a portion. The profile shows some 100,000 clones, around 75% of them singletons. Sequenced input: PBMCs. All receptors derive from a male donor in good health and CMV-seropositive.

This rearrangement joins TRBV6-5 to TRBJ2-1, with 10 bases fitting TRBD1. The trim removed 7 bases at V and 2 bases at J, leaving 5 bases unmatched. The germline CDR1 and CDR2 sequences are MNHEY and SVGAGI. The CDR3 is 15 amino acids. The CDR3 reads CASKTGGATYNEQFF. DNA of the CDR3: TGTGCCAGCAAGACAGGGGGCGCGACCTACAATGAGCAGTTCTTC.

The CDR3, as DNA: TGCGCCAGCAGAAGCCGCCTAGCGGGCGAGCAGTACTTC. It translates to CASRSRLAGEQYF. The rearrangement uses TRBV10-1 and TRBJ2-7, with 8 bases that match TRBD2. Trimming cost V 6 bases and J 6 bases; bases outside gene matches: 7. The CDR3 length is 13 residues. Looked up from germline, CDR1 is WNHNN and CDR2 is SYGVQD (reference sequence).

The chain has TRBV28 and TRBJ1-1, with D possibly being TRBD1 (5 bases). Trimming took 3 bases from V and 0 from J, leaving 17 bases between them. This CDR3 region has 17 residues. Germline V gene data show CDR1 as MDHEN and CDR2 as SYDVKM. CDR3 sequence (DNA): TGTGCCAGCAGTTTTCCGGGGGGGAGGCACATGAACACTGAAGCTTTCTTT. It is translated as CASSFPGGRHMNTEAFF.

CDR3 in DNA: TGCGCCAGCAGCCAAGGGGCTAGCGGGGCGAGCTCCTACAATGAGCAGTTCTTC. Protein: CASSQGASGASSYNEQFF. The chain couples TRBV4-1 to TRBJ2-1; 9 positions match TRBD2. Per the germline V gene, CDR1 is MGHRA and CDR2 is YSYEKL. The CDR3 spans 18 residues. V lost 1 base to trimming and J lost 0 bases; unmatched junction nucleotides: 7.

A word on this clone: At one boundary the junction diverges from the germline segment, which might be a read error. This sequence joins TRBV4-2 and TRBJ2-2; 8 nucleotides agree with TRBD1. The length of the CDR3 is 21 residues. Germline V gene data show CDR1 as LGHNA and CDR2 as YNFKEQ. The CDR3 here is CASSQDARAGGLLGRTEELFF. For the CDR3, the DNA is TGTGCCAGCAGCCAAGATGCGAGGGCAGGGGGCTTGCTGGGAAGAACCGAGGAGCTGTTTTTT.

The gene calls are TRBV4-2 and TRBJ2-5; 7 bases fit TRBD2. Per germline, CDR1 LGHNA and CDR2 YNFKEQ. V was clipped by 3 bases and J by 7 bases; unmatched bases: 20. The CDR3 loop spans 18 amino acids. The CDR3 region is CASSHPPGGGSAAGTQYF. The CDR3 coding sequence is TGTGCCAGCAGCCATCCACCTGGGGGGGGGTCGGCCGCGGGGACCCAGTACTTC.

This sequence joins TRBV6-4 and TRBJ2-1; 12 positions match TRBD1. The J segment lost 6 bases and the V segment lost 4 bases, leaving 4 bases of the junction unmatched. The germline gives CDR1 MRHNA, CDR2 SNTAGT. The CDR3 consists of 15 residues. The CDR3 DNA reads TGTGCCAGCAGTGGGGGACAGGGGGCCGTCAATGAGCAGTTCTTC. Protein sequence: CASSGGQGAVNEQFF.

CDR3 in DNA: TGTGCCAGCAGCCCTACAGGAACAGCTGACTATGGCTACACCTTC. Its protein product is CASSPTGTADYGYTF. This chain uses TRBV6-5 with TRBJ1-2; tentative D call: TRBD1 (5 bases). V was clipped by 6 bases and J by 3 bases, with 17 bases between them. CDR1 MNHEY and CDR2 SVGAGI come from the germline V gene. The CDR3 runs to 15 residues.

In this sample, this clone turned up once. The chain uses TRBV7-6 and TRBJ2-7; possibly TRBD1 for D (8 bases). Trimming shortened V by 3 bases and J by 5 bases, and 14 bases separated the two germline ends. CDR3 length: 14 amino acids. Germline V gene sequence: CDR1 SGHVS, CDR2 FNYEAQ. The CDR3 spells CASSFTQGGNEQYF. DNA of the CDR3: TGTGCCAGCAGCTTCACACAGGGGGGGAACGAGCAGTACTTC. Full variable domain (outside the CDR3, taken from reference TRBV7-6 and TRBJ2-7): GAGVSQSPRYKVTKRGQDVALRCDPISGHVSLYWYRQALGQGPEFLTYFNYEAQQDKSGLPNDRFSAERPEGSISTLTIQRTEQRDSAMYRCASSFTQGGNEQYFGPGTRLTVT.

This clone was seen only a few times. The chain uses TRBV5-6 and TRBJ2-5; D gene ambiguous. The germline V gene has CDR1 SGHDT and CDR2 YYEEEE. Trimming pared 0 bases from V and 3 bases from J, leaving 9 bases between. The CDR3 spans 14 residues. The CDR3 nucleotides are TGTGCCAGCAGCTTGGTCGGCGGAGAAGAGACCCAGTACTTC. Encoded protein: CASSLVGGEETQYF.

The chain joins TRBV6-6 to TRBJ1-1; a weak D match, TRBD1 (5 bases). Trimming cost V 9 bases and J 3 bases, with 11 bases left between them. CDR1 and CDR2 from the germline V gene are MNHNY and SVGAGI (reference sequence). The CDR3 is 12 amino acids. The CDR3 sequence: CASQGYYTEAFF. The CDR3 nucleotides read TGTGCCAGTCAGGGATACTACACTGAAGCTTTCTTT.

In DNA, the CDR3 is TGCAGCGTTGGGACAGAGCAGTTCTTC. It codes for CSVGTEQFF. This chain uses TRBV29-1 with TRBJ2-1, with a tentative D call TRBD1 (5 bases). The germline V gene has CDR1 SQVTM and CDR2 ANQGSEA. The CDR3 runs 9 residues. V was cut by 4 bases and J by 10 bases, with 5 bases left in between.

The chain has TRBV7-6 and TRBJ2-7, with 8 bases matching TRBD1. CDR1 SGHVS and CDR2 FNYEAQ come from the germline V gene. There are 15 residues in the CDR3. Trimming at V came to 0 bases and at J to 3 bases, leaving 4 bases not matched to a gene. The CDR3 nucleotides read TGTGCCAGCAGCTTAGCGTCCGACAGGGGCTACGAGCAGTACTTC. Translating it yields CASSLASDRGYEQYF. Drawing the rest from reference TRBV7-6 and TRBJ2-7, the complete variable domain is GAGVSQSPRYKVTKRGQDVALRCDPISGHVSLYWYRQALGQGPEFLTYFNYEAQQDKSGLPNDRFSAERPEGSISTLTIQRTEQRDSAMYRCASSLASDRGYEQYFGPGTRLTVT.

The CDR3 is CASSPSGTDTQYF. In DNA form, the CDR3 reads TGTGCCAGCAGCCCCTCGGGCACAGATACGCAGTATTTT. This chain uses TRBV7-9 with TRBJ2-3; D is undetermined. V lost 5 bases, J lost 1 base, and 7 bases lay in between. The CDR3 spans 13 residues. Germline V gene lookup returns CDR1 SEHNR and CDR2 FQNEAQ (reference sequence).

The rearrangement links TRBV25-1 to TRBJ1-5, with no clear D. CDR3 length: 14 residues. The V end lost 1 base, the J end lost 6 bases, and 10 bases lay between the germline ends. Germline lookup yields CDR1 MGHDK and CDR2 SYGVNS. The CDR3 DNA sequence: TGTGCCAGCAGTGAATTCGGGTCAAGTCAGCCCCAGCATTTT. This sequence encodes CASSEFGSSQPQHF.

The chain couples TRBV4-3 to TRBJ1-1; D might be TRBD1 (6 bases). The CDR3 is 15 residues long. Trimming took 3 bases from V and 3 from J, leaving 14 bases between them. The germline gives CDR1 LGHNA, CDR2 YSLEER. CDR3 sequence (DNA): TGCGCCAGCAGCCAGGCCCGGGGGGCCTACACTGAAGCTTTCTTT. This gives the protein CASSQARGAYTEAFF.

The chain couples TRBV9 to TRBJ1-1; 8 nucleotides match TRBD1. The CDR3 has 12 amino acids. Germline V gene sequence: CDR1 SGDLS, CDR2 YYNGEE. Trimming removed 0 bases from V and 10 bases from J; junction bases left unmatched: 2. CDR3 sequence: CASSVAGGVAFF. The CDR3 DNA follows: TGTGCCAGCAGCGTAGCAGGGGGCGTAGCTTTCTTT.